This T cell receptor (beta chain) was identified in a study of blood T cell repertoires in COVID-19. Study overall: Italy, Spain and the United States were the sources of the convalescent and acute COVID-19 samples.

The V gene's germline CDR1 is SGHRS and CDR2 YFSETQ. V lost 0 bases to trimming and J lost 2 bases, with 2 bases between them. This CDR3 region has 12 residues. Among Cohort 3 donors, those recovered had two negative PCRs, clearance, or symptom resolution. Original analysis: Amplification from reference gene primers served as the basis for estimated nucleated cell counts. Repertoires were generated with immunoSEQ multiplex PCR, while TCRdb's copy carries only in-frame clones and drops some. V, J and clone size were drawn from that table, and D and trimming were deduced from the DNA. In the table there are just over 350,000 clones, roughly 84% of which are singletons. This clone was picked up one time.

The sample taken for sequencing was PBMCs or T cells enriched from blood (not recorded which). The receptor's source is a woman under 40 who had recovered from COVID-19. The rearrangement links TRBV5-1 to TRBJ2-5; D unclear. The CDR3 sequence is CASSLVQETQYF. CDR3 DNA: TGCGCCAGCAGCTTGGTACAAGAGACCCAGTACTTC.